This is a list of T cell receptor beta chains from one sample in a study of blood T cell repertoires in COVID-19. Here immunoSEQ multiplex PCR was the method, and the copy in TCRdb shows in-frame clones only, minus some. The table has more than 300,000 clones, under 95% seen once. Sequencing was done on a sample of peripheral blood. The source of these receptors is a woman aged 18-29 years who had recovered from COVID-19. The CDR3 runs from the conserved cysteine through the conserved F or W. Fields, in order: V gene, J gene, D gene, clone size, CDR3 protein, CDR3 DNA. A D gene is named only where the DNA matches it firmly. Clone size is given for some rows only: seen once, a few or many times, or a class if the clone is expanded.

TRBV7-9,TRBJ2-1,TRBD2,-,CASRASGRSYEQFF,TGTGCCAGCCGGGCTAGCGGGAGGAGCTATGAGCAGTTCTTC
TRBV5-4,TRBJ2-2,-,once,CASSLEGGVFAGELFF,TGTGCCAGCAGCTTGGAAGGGGGGGTCTTTGCCGGGGAGCTGTTTTTT
TRBV5-4,TRBJ2-3,TRBD2,-,CASSPRLAGQDTQYF,TGTGCCAGCAGCCCCCGACTAGCGGGACAAGATACGCAGTATTTT
TRBV5-4,TRBJ2-1,-,-,CASSLSPYNEQFF,TGTGCCAGCAGCCTAAGTCCCTACAATGAGCAGTTCTTC
TRBV7-6,TRBJ2-1,-,-,CASSLGQTQILEQFF,TGTGCCAGCAGCTTAGGACAGACTCAAATTTTAGAGCAGTTCTTC
TRBV6-5,TRBJ2-3,TRBD2,-,CASSSLAGRTDTQYF,TGTGCCAGCAGTTCCCTAGCGGGACGGACAGATACGCAGTATTTT
TRBV9,TRBJ1-6,-,-,CASSPGVGQSNSPLHF,TGTGCCAGCAGCCCAGGAGTCGGACAGAGTAATTCACCCCTCCACTTT
TRBV6-5,TRBJ1-1,TRBD1,-,CASRGTRQGAEAFF,TGTGCCAGCAGGGGCACTAGACAGGGGGCGGAAGCTTTCTTT
TRBV9,TRBJ2-5,TRBD1,-,CASSVAPGGDQETQYF,TGTGCCAGCAGCGTAGCGCCAGGGGGTGATCAAGAGACCCAGTACTTC
TRBV5-5,TRBJ2-5,-,once,CASSLASELEGETQYF,TGTGCCAGCAGCTTGGCCAGCGAGCTTGAAGGAGAGACCCAGTACTTC
TRBV24-1,TRBJ1-2,-,-,CATSDSGRVYGYTF,TGTGCCACCAGTGATTCCGGCAGGGTCTATGGCTACACCTTC
TRBV10-3,TRBJ1-6,TRBD1,-,CATHEGQSDNSPLHF,TGTGCCACCCATGAGGGACAGTCAGATAATTCACCCCTCCACTTT
TRBV11-3,TRBJ2-1,TRBD2,-,CASSPRLAENNEQFF,TGTGCCAGCAGCCCTAGACTAGCAGAGAACAATGAGCAGTTCTTC
TRBV13,TRBJ1-4,-,-,CASSLAGGNEKLFF,TGTGCCAGCAGTCTAGCCGGGGGAAATGAAAAACTGTTTTTT